This T cell receptor (beta chain) was documented in a study of tumor-infiltrating lymphocytes in primary liver carcinoma (dated by TCRdb to the late 2010s). For context, the study as a whole: Hepatocellular carcinoma (four) or combined HCC and intrahepatic cholangiocarcinoma (one) was present in the five patients, who were three men and two women aged 30 to 69 years. The study combined TCRbeta repertoire sequencing, expression microarrays and whole-exome sequencing across five regions of each liver tumor, with adjacent normal tissue and blood. To link TCRbeta repertoire diversity to the local molecular phenotype, the approximately 23 tumor region samples were profiled with Agilent mRNA microarrays. The tumors of the five patients were staged as T1-T3 N0M0, with maximum diameters ranging from roughly 4.2 to 10 cm. Roughly 3.5 to 7.5 million productive TCRbeta reads were obtained per sample, and no significant difference in read depth was found between tissue types. A total of 35 specimens from 5 patients, comprising some 25 tumor regions, 5 adjacent noncancerous liver tissues and 5 peripheral blood samples, were covered by TCRbeta repertoire sequencing. Reproducibility between technical replicate repertoires was high, with correlation coefficients above 0.95 and mean shared-clone rates about 0.9.

Without any cell sorting, total RNA and DNA were extracted together from about 20-30 mg of bulk tissue using the AllPrep DNA/RNA mini kit. Surgical resection was performed in China between 2015 and March 2016 on four or five patients with histopathologically diagnosed primary liver carcinoma. Chronic HBV infection was present in the patients, and the patients were treatment-naive at sampling. Five spatially separated regions were sampled from each tumor: the superior, inferior, left-lateral and right-lateral poles, plus the tumor centre. Histology showed that every tumor sample contained more than 80% viable tumor cells. Fresh tumor and adjacent tissue pieces were bisected; one half was stored in RNAlater at -80°C, the other sent for histology. Starting from about 500 ng total RNA, TCRbeta-specific cDNA was produced by reverse transcription with a constant-region primer and ProtoScript II reverse transcriptase. Three nested multiplex PCR rounds, following a slightly modified ARM-PCR procedure, were used to build the TCRbeta libraries. Each of the first two PCR rounds ran for approximately 10 cycles using multiplex TRBV1-TRBV30 forward primers together with a Cbeta reverse primer. Sample barcodes and Illumina adapters were attached in a final 25-cycle PCR using Deep VentR polymerase. Before sequencing, amplicons of 200-500 bp were purified from gel using a QIAquick gel extraction kit. An Illumina HiSeq 2500 was used to sequence the TCRbeta amplicons, generating 250-bp paired-end reads. The study's processing was this. Quality trimming of reads was performed with Trimmomatic v0.33, and paired reads were merged with FLASH v1.2.11 so that full CDR3 sequences could be recovered. MiGEC v1.2.1b assigned V, D and J germline segments to the rearranged TCRbeta sequences. Clonotype statistics and Shannon-Wiener diversity indices were calculated with VDJtools v1.0.0. Except for diversity analysis, only the 250 most abundant clonotypes of each sample were used in subsequent analyses to reduce sampling bias. Clones were called with MiXCR by TCRdb after fastp trimmed the public reads at Q25, and only in-frame beta chains were retained. CDR3 protein duplicates are merged, each entry listing the most common genes and DNA. The V and J calls and clone size come from TCRdb's table, not from the authors' own analysis. The sample contains approximately 73,000 distinct CDR3 sequences, over 70% of them found a single time. Roughly 13% of the sample comes from the top ten.

Concerning this clonotype itself: Its antigen is unknown. At one boundary the junction diverges from the germline segment, which might be a read error.

There are 15 amino acids in the CDR3, from cysteine to phenylalanine inclusive. Only the CDR3 part of the read is kept: 45 bases, read in frame from the first base. CDR1 and CDR2 (MNHEY, SVGEGT) derive from the germline V gene. Broader findings and caveats from the paper: Comparison of CD4+ and CD8+ T cell repertoires was precluded by the use of bulk unsorted samples. Just about 7.5-25% of top clones turned up in all five regions of a tumor, which suggests spatial heterogeneity among tumor-infiltrating T cells. Only the TCR beta chain was sequenced, so true repertoire diversity is likely underestimated because unpaired alpha chains were not captured. Only a few patients were included in the study, and the authors note that the findings should be validated in a larger study. Compared with blood, tumors had a significantly larger share of the repertoire taken up by the top 250 clones (p = 0.039). Consistent with antigen-driven expansion, pairs of tumor regions showed higher repertoire overlap (mean about 35%) than either tumor-adjacent pairs (about 17%) or tumor-blood pairs (roughly 14%).

This chain is built from TRBV6-2 or TRBV6-3 and TRBJ2-5; the D gene is perhaps TRBD1 or TRBD2, as each covers 5 bases. The TCR sequence derives from an older woman with primary liver carcinoma and hepatitis B virus infection. Material: liver tumor tissue from sampling region 4. Explained via the paper, the cell subset or site label denotes: tumor region T4, right-lateral pole. The nucleotides read TGTGCCAGCAGTTACGGTGGGGGTTCGGAAGAGATCCAGTATTTC. Its protein is CASSYGGGSEEIQYF.